This T cell receptor beta chain was sequenced in a study of blood T cell repertoires in COVID-19. Only in-frame clones appear in the TCRdb table, and some are missing; sequencing was by immunoSEQ multiplex PCR. The sample gives 250,000 or so clones, approximately 80% of which show up once; about 1.7% is in the top ten. Cohort 3 donors counted as recovered after two negative PCRs, clearance, or resolved symptoms. Germline CDR1 WNHNN, CDR2 SYGVQD (reference sequence). CDR3 length: 19 amino acids. With 8 bases removed from V and 0 bases from J, the gap between germline ends came to 26 bases. V gene TRBV10-1 combines with J gene TRBJ1-5; possible D gene TRBD1, 5 bases. Sequenced sample: PBMCs or T cells enriched from blood (not recorded which). The receptor was derived from a man between 60 and 70 years old who had recovered from COVID-19. In nucleotides, the CDR3 is TGCGCCAGCTTAGGGGTGGGATACTACCTCTATTATAGCAATCAGCCCCAGCATTTT. Amino acids: CASLGVGYYLYYSNQPQHF.